The clone carrying this T cell receptor (beta chain) was counted only a few times. Its target is not known. Germline values: CDR1 MNHEY, CDR2 SMNVEV (reference sequence). The ends lost 0 bases at V and 3 bases at J; junction bases unmatched: 7. CDR3 length equals 17 residues. This record comes from a study of beta chain features in type 1 diabetes. Overall study results and limits: Shorter TCRB CDR3s, moderately but significantly so, were found in Type 1 diabetes patients in all four CD4+ subsets.

Expressed TCRB transcripts were sequenced after all isolated RNA was converted to cDNA. Naive, central memory and regulatory T cell samples yielded around 3.4 million reads on average. Libraries were prepared by immunoSEQ multiplex PCR; TCRdb keeps only in-frame clonotypes and omits some of them. The profile shows approximately 100,000 clones, under 30% of them singletons. The clonotype was recovered from a woman between 18 and 30 years old with type 1 diabetes. The sample comprised central memory CD4+ T cells from blood. The V call is TRBV27, the J call TRBJ2-2, with 7 bases matching TRBD1. CDR3 in amino acids: CASSLSDGTAYTGELFF. Here the CDR3 DNA reads TGTGCCAGCAGTTTATCTGACGGGACAGCTTACACCGGGGAGCTGTTTTTT.